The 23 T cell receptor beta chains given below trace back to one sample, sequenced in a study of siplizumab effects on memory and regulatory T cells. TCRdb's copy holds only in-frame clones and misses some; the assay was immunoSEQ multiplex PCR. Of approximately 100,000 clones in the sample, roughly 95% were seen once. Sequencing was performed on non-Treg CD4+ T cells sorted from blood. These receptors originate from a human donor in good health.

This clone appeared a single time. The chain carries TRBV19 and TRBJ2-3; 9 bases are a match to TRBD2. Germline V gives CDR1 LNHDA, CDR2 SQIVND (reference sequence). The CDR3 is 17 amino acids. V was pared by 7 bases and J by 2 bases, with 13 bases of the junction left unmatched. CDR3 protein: CASTDGGLAGPTDTQYF. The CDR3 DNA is TGTGCCAGTACCGACGGGGGGCTAGCGGGACCCACAGATACGCAGTATTTT.

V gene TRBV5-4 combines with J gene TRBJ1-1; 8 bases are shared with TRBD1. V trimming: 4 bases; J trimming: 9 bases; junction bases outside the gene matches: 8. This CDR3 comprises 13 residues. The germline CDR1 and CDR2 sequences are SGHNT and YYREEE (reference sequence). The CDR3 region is CASSHDRGGKAFF. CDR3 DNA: TGTGCCAGCAGCCATGACAGGGGCGGGAAAGCTTTCTTT.

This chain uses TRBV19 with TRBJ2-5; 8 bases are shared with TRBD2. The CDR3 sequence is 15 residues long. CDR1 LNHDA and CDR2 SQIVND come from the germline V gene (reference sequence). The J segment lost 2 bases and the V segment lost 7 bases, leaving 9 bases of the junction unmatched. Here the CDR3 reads CASTTAGDRQETQYF. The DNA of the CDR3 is TGTGCCAGTACGACAGCGGGGGACCGACAAGAGACCCAGTACTTC.

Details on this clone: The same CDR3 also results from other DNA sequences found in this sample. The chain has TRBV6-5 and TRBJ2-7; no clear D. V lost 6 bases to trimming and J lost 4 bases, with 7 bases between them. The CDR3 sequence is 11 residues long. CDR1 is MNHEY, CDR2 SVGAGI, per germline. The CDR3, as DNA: TGTGCCAGCAGAGGAAATTACGAGCAGTACTTC. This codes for CASRGNYEQYF.

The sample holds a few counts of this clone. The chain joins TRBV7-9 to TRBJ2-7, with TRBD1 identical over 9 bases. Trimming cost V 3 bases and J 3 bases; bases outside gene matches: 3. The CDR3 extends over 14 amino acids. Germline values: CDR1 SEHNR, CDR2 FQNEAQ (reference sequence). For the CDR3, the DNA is TGTGCCAGCAGCTTGGGACAGGGCCACTACGAGCAGTACTTC. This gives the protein CASSLGQGHYEQYF.

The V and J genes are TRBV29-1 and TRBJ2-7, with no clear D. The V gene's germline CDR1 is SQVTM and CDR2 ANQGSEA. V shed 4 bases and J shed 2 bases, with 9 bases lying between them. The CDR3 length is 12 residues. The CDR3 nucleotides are TGCAGCGTTGCGGACGCCCCCTACGAGCAGTACTTC. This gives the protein CSVADAPYEQYF.

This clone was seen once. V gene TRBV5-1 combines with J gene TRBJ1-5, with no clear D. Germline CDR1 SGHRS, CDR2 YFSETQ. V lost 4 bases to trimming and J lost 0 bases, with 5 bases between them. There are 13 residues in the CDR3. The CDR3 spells CASSQDSNQPQHF. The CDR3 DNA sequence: TGCGCCAGCAGCCAGGATAGCAATCAGCCCCAGCATTTT.

CDR3 bases: TGTGCCAGCAGCCTCGGGACAGGAACCTACGAGCAGTACTTC. It specifies CASSLGTGTYEQYF. This sequence joins TRBV9 and TRBJ2-7; TRBD1 agrees at 8 bases. CDR1 is SGDLS and CDR2 is YYNGEE in the germline V gene. The CDR3 is 14 residues long. J gave up 2 bases and V 4 bases, and 5 bases lay outside the gene matches.

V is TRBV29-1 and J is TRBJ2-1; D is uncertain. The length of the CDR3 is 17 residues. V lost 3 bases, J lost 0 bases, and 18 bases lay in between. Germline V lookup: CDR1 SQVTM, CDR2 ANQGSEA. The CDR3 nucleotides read TGCAGCGTTGACATGTCCCGTTGGCAGACCTCCTACAATGAGCAGTTCTTC. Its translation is CSVDMSRWQTSYNEQFF.

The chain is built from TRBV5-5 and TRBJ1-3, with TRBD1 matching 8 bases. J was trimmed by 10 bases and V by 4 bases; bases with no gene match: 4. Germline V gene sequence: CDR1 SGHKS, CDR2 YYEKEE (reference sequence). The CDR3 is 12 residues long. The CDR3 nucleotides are TGTGCCAGCAGCCAAACAGGGGGAACCATATATTTT. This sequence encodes CASSQTGGTIYF.

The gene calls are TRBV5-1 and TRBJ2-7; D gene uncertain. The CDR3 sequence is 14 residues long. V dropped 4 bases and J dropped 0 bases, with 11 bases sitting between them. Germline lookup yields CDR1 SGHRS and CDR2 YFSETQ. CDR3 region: CASSLQQRSYEQYF. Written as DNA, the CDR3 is TGCGCCAGCAGCCTCCAACAGCGCTCCTACGAGCAGTACTTC.

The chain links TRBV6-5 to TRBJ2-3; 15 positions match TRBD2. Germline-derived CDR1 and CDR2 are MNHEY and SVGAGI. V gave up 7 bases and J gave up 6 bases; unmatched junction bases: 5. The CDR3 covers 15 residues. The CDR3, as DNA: TGTGCCAGCACTGGACTAGCGGGGGGGCTGGATACGCAGTATTTT. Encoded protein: CASTGLAGGLDTQYF.

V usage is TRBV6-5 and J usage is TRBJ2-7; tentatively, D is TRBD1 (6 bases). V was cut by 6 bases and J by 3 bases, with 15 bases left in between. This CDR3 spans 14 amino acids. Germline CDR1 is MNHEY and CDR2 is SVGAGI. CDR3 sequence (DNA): TGTGCCAGCAGAGGGACCGGACAGAACTACGAGCAGTACTTC. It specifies CASRGTGQNYEQYF.

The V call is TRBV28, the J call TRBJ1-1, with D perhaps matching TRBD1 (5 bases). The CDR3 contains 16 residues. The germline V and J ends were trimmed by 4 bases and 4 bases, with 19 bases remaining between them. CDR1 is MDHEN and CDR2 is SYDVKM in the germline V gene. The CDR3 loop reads CASSSITRVLSTEAFF. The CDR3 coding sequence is TGTGCCAGCAGTTCAATAACCAGGGTGCTCAGCACTGAAGCTTTCTTT.

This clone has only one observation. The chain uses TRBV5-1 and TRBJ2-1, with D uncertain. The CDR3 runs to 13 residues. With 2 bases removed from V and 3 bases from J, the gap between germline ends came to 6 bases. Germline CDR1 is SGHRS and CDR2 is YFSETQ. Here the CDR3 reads CASSFSRYNEQFF. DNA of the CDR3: TGCGCCAGCAGCTTTAGCCGCTACAATGAGCAGTTCTTC.

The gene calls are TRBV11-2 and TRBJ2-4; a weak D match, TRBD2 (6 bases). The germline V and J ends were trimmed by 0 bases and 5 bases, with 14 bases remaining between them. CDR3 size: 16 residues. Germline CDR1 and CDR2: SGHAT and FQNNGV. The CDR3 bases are TGTGCCAGCAGCTTAGATCTGGGGCGGGGTCAAAACATTCAGTACTTC. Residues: CASSLDLGRGQNIQYF.

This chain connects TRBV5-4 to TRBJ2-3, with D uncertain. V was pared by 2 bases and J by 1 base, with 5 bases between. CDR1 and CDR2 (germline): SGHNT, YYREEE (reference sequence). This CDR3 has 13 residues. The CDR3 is CASSFGGTDTQYF. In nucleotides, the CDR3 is TGTGCCAGCAGCTTCGGCGGCACAGATACGCAGTATTTT. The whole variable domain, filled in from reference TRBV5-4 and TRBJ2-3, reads ETGVTQSPTHLIKTRGQQVTLRCSSQSGHNTVSWYQQALGQGPQFIFQYYREEENGRGNFPPRFSGLQFPNYSSELNVNALELDDSALYLCASSFGGTDTQYFGPGTRLTVL.

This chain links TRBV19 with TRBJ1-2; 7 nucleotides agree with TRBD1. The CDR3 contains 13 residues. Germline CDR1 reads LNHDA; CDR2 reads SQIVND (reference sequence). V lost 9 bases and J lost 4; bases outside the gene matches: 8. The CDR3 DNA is TGTGCCAGCTCCATCCGGACAGGCTATGGCTACACCTTC. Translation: CASSIRTGYGYTF.

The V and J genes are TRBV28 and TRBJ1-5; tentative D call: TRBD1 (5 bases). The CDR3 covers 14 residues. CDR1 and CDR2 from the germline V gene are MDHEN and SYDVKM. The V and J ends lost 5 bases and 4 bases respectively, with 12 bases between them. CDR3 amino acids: CASSLGGSNQPQHF. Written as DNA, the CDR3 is TGTGCCAGCAGTCTCGGGGGATCGAATCAGCCCCAGCATTTT.

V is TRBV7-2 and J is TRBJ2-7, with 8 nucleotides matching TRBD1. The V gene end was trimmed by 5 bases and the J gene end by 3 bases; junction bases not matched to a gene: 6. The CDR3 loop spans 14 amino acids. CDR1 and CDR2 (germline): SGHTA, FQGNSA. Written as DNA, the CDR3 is TGTGCCAGCAGCCACGACAGGGGTGGCTACGAGCAGTACTTC. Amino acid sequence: CASSHDRGGYEQYF.

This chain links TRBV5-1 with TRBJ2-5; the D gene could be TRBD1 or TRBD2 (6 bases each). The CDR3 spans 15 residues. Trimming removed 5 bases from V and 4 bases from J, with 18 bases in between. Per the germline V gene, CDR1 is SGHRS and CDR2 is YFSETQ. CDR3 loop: CASRVTGGLGETQYF. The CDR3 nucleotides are TGCGCCAGCAGAGTGACTGGGGGGCTGGGAGAGACCCAGTACTTC.

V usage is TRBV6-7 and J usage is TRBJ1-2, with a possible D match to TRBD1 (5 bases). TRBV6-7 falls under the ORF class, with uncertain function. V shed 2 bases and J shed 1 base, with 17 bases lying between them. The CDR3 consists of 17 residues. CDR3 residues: CASSYPTDYAYNYGYTF. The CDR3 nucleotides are TGTGCCAGCAGTTACCCGACAGATTATGCGTATAACTATGGCTACACCTTC.

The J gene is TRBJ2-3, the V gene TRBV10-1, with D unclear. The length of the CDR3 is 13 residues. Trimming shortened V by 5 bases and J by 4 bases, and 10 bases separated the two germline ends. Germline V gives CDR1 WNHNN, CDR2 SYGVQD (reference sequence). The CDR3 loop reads CASSPQTSDTQYF. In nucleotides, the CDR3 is TGCGCCAGCAGTCCACAAACGTCAGATACGCAGTATTTT.